This TCR beta chain was found in a study of cytotoxic CD8 clonotypes in ibrutinib-treated CLL (dated by TCRdb to the early 2020s). Regarding the research as a whole: The cohort had 11 relapsed/refractory and approximately 14 treatment-naive patients; some 17 were IGHV unmutated. Cryopreserved peripheral blood mononuclear cells were collected before treatment, at response, and at either disease progression or sustained remission. Samples at response were collected after a median of roughly 13 months of treatment, with a range of 6 to 36 months. Every remission and progressive disease sample was obtained while ibrutinib was still being received by the patients. Longitudinal samples were available for 26 of the 86 trial participants. An average of 255,043 productive templates and approximately 91,000 productive rearrangements was obtained per sample. Partial responses were observed in approximately 24 patients and complete responses in 2; after a median follow-up of 68 months, remission was maintained in 15 or so patients and progression was observed in about twelve.

CDR3 length: 17 amino acids, cysteine to phenylalanine. Left in the record is the CDR3 DNA by itself, 51 bases read in frame from the first base. Deletion took 3 bases off V and 5 bases off J, with a span of 23 bases between the germline ends. CDR1 is given as LGHNA and CDR2 as YNFKEQ, both from the germline V gene. This clone was found a few times. There is no known antigen for this receptor. No clone much larger than this one lies a single base away; base qualities are absent. The time point label of this sample denotes: roughly 23 months on ibrutinib. For TCR beta library preparation, about 2 micrograms of genomic DNA was extracted from cryopreserved PBMCs. Longitudinal blood samples from CLL patients on ibrutinib monotherapy underwent high-throughput TCR beta sequencing. The patients were enrolled in a single-center, open-label phase 2 trial of ibrutinib monotherapy. Here is what the overall study found, with its caveats: Baseline clonality was found to be higher than that of age-matched healthy donors and was strongly correlated with circulating CD8+ T-cell counts. Sampling times were not matched between sustained-remission and progressing patients, and lymph node repertoires were not studied. An increase in clonality was observed at ibrutinib response, with clonality remaining stable during sustained remission and falling back toward baseline at progression. Public clonotypes were rare and either shrank or stayed stable during treatment, and the rise in clonality at ibrutinib response reflected expansion of private clonotypes.

A MiSeq instrument was used for deep resolution sequencing, which targeted depths ranging from 1 in 1 million up to 1 in 200,000 T cells, with coverage averaging 10x for each clonotype. TCR beta libraries were generated with the immunoSEQ hsTCRB Kit. On the study's bioinformatics: Data were analyzed with ImmunoSEQ Data Assistant and ImmunoSEQ Analyzer, with V, D and J genes assigned per IMGT definitions. Clonality, which ranges from 0 to 1, was calculated as one minus the normalized Shannon entropy of productive rearrangement frequencies. Only overrepresented clonotypes making up at least 0.05% of the repertoire of each patient were included in the public clonotype analysis. Some twelve repertoires from age-matched healthy donors, obtained from immuneACCESS, served as clonality controls. TCRdb provides this immuneACCESS table in a form limited to in-frame rearrangements. Some clones are lacking; in checked studies, under half of them reflect an unresolved V gene, and why the rest are absent is not known. The V and J calls and clone size come from that table; D and trimming were worked out from the DNA. The sample data list around 29,000 clones, and over 55% of these were observed just once. The ten largest clonotypes hold around 55% of the sample.

The TCR comes from a human donor with chronic lymphocytic leukemia. Recombination linked TRBV4-2 to TRBJ2-7, with the D call tentatively TRBD1 or TRBD2, each fitting 5 bases. Sequencing was performed on PBMCs, taken after 24 months of ibrutinib treatment. The CDR3 loop reads CASSQAGGTPRSHEQYF. Here is the DNA: TGTGCCAGCAGCCAGGCCGGTGGGACCCCCAGATCCCACGAGCAGTACTTC.